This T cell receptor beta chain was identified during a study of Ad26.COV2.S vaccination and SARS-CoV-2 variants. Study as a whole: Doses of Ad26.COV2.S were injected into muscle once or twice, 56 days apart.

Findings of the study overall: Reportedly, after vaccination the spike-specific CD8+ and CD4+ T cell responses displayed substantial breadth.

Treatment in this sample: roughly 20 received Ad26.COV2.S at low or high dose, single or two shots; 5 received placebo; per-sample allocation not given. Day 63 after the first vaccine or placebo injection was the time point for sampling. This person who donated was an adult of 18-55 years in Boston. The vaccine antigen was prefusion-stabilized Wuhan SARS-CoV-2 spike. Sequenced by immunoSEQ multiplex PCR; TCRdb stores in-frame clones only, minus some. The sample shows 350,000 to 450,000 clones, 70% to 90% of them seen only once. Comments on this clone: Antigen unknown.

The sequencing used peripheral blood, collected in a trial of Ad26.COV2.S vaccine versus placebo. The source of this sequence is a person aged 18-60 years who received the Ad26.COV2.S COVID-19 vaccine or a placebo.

This CDR3 is CASAQAEGAYEQYF. For the CDR3, the DNA is TGTGCTAGTGCCCAAGCCGAGGGGGCATACGAGCAGTACTTC. J is TRBJ2-7 and V is TRBV12-5; 7 bases align to TRBD1. Per the germline V gene, CDR1 is LGHNT and CDR2 is FRNRAP. Unmatched junction bases numbered 10, after V lost 7 bases and J lost 4 bases. The CDR3 is made up of 14 amino acids.